The 27 T cell receptor beta chains presented below share a single source sample, sequenced in a study of OX40 agonist ivuxolimab in advanced cancers. The receptor library was made with the immunoSEQ multiplex PCR assay. In its TCRdb copy, this immuneACCESS table keeps in-frame sequences only and misses some clones. Where compared with another copy, unresolved V genes explain less than half of these, and the others have no known cause. Within this sample are 70,000 to 80,000 clones, with almost 90% of them counted one time only. Clones ranked in the top ten supply 0.86% of the sample. The starting material was CD4+ or CD8+ T cells sorted from blood, obtained in a trial of the OX40 agonist ivuxolimab. The source is an adult with an advanced solid tumor such as melanoma, head and neck, liver or kidney cancer.

The CDR3 DNA reads TGTGCCAGCAGTTTAGCAAAGACCAGATCGGCTGGGGCCAACGTCCTGACTTTC. Its protein is CASSLAKTRSAGANVLTF. The chain uses TRBV27 and TRBJ2-6; no reliable D call. The CDR3 length is 18 residues. Germline-derived CDR1 and CDR2 are MNHEY and SMNVEV (reference sequence). The ends were cut back, 2 bases at V and 2 bases at J, with 16 bases in the middle. The full variable domain, with the rest looked up from reference TRBV27 and TRBJ2-6, is EAQVTQNPRYLITVTGKKLTVTCSQNMNHEYMSWYRQDPGLGLRQIYYSMNVEVTDKGDVPEGYKVSRKEKRNFPLILESPSPNQTSLYFCASSLAKTRSAGANVLTFGAGSRLTVL.

This clone occurred a few times. The V call is TRBV9, the J call TRBJ1-5, with D tentatively TRBD1 (5 bases). This CDR3 has 15 amino acids. The germline V gene encodes CDR1 SGDLS and CDR2 YYNGEE. The V and J ends lost 0 bases and 3 bases respectively, with 10 bases between them. Written as DNA, the CDR3 is TGTGCCAGCAGCGTAGAGGGACGGAACAATCAGCCCCAGCATTTT. This encodes CASSVEGRNNQPQHF. Complete variable domain (other parts from reference TRBV9 and TRBJ1-5): DSGVTQTPKHLITATGQRVTLRCSPRSGDLSVYWYQQSLDQGLQFLIQYYNGEERAKGNILERFSAQQFPDLHSELNLSSLELGDSALYFCASSVEGRNNQPQHFGDGTRLSIL.

This chain connects TRBV11-2 to TRBJ2-1, with a possible D match to TRBD2 (5 bases). Trimming took off 8 bases at V and 4 bases at J, with 15 bases between the two ends. CDR3 length: 14 amino acids. Per germline, CDR1 SGHAT and CDR2 FQNNGV. The CDR3 DNA reads TGTGCCAGCGGCGGGTCTAGCTGGTACAATGAGCAGTTCTTC. This codes for CASGGSSWYNEQFF. Filled out from reference TRBV11-2 and TRBJ2-1, the complete variable domain reads EAGVAQSPRYKIIEKRQSVAFWCNPISGHATLYWYQQILGQGPKLLIQFQNNGVVDDSQLPKDRFSAERLKGVDSTLKIQPAKLEDSAVYLCASGGSSWYNEQFFGPGTRLTVL.

This chain links TRBV7-8 with TRBJ2-7, with 11 bases matching TRBD1. The CDR3 has 14 amino acids. The V segment lost 6 bases and the J segment 7 bases; nucleotides outside the gene matches: 8. Germline values: CDR1 SGHVS, CDR2 FQNEAQ. The CDR3 DNA is TGTGCCAGCAGACCCCCGGGACAGGGGGGGGAGCAGTACTTC. Translating it yields CASRPPGQGGEQYF.

The chain has TRBV6-5 and TRBJ1-6; 7 bases agree with TRBD1. Looked up from germline, CDR1 is MNHEY and CDR2 is SVGAGI. The CDR3 is 14 residues long. Trimming removed 5 bases from V and 6 bases from J; junction bases left unmatched: 4. CDR3 residues: CASSTNRGNSPLHF. The DNA for the CDR3 is TGTGCCAGCAGTACAAACAGGGGTAATTCACCCCTCCACTTT.

This clone was recorded only once. V and J are TRBV2 and TRBJ2-1, with D uncertain. CDR1 and CDR2 from the germline V gene are SNHLY and FYNNEI. The CDR3 contains 12 residues. V lost 7 bases and J 10 bases, leaving 14 bases between the germline ends. In DNA, the CDR3 is TGTGCCAGCACCCCCACTGGTCTAGAGCAGTTCTTC. Translated, it gives CASTPTGLEQFF.

The chain employs TRBV28 and TRBJ2-6; D not certain. V was trimmed by 3 bases and J by 1 base, leaving 13 bases between them. CDR3 length: 17 residues. Germline values: CDR1 MDHEN, CDR2 SYDVKM. The CDR3 loop reads CASSLRAGRSGANVLTF. Written as DNA, the CDR3 is TGTGCCAGCAGTTTGCGTGCAGGTCGTTCTGGGGCCAACGTCCTGACTTTC.

The rearrangement links TRBV28 to TRBJ2-1; either TRBD1 or TRBD2 may fit D (5 bases each). CDR3 size: 16 residues. The germline gives CDR1 MDHEN, CDR2 SYDVKM. The ends were cut back, 5 bases at V and 1 base at J, with 15 bases in the middle. Here the CDR3 DNA reads TGTGCCAGCAGTCGCCGGGACCGAAATTCCTACAATGAGCAGTTCTTC. Its translation is CASSRRDRNSYNEQFF.

This rearrangement joins TRBV7-9 to TRBJ2-3; D not certain. The CDR3 consists of 13 residues. Germline loops: CDR1 SEHNR, CDR2 FQNEAQ (reference sequence). V gave up 3 bases and J gave up 4 bases, with 8 bases separating them. CDR3 DNA sequence: TGTGCCAGCAGCTTCTCTTTGTCAGATACGCAGTATTTT. Translation: CASSFSLSDTQYF.

The genes are TRBV5-1 and TRBJ2-7, with 8 nucleotides matching TRBD2. The V gene end was trimmed by 2 bases and the J gene end by 4 bases; junction bases not matched to a gene: 5. Germline V lookup: CDR1 SGHRS, CDR2 YFSETQ. The CDR3 covers 14 residues. CDR3 sequence reads: CASSFSGTTYEQYF. DNA of the CDR3: TGCGCCAGCAGCTTTAGCGGGACGACTTACGAGCAGTACTTC.

This chain links TRBV10-2 with TRBJ2-4; 16 bases are a match to TRBD2. J gave up 12 bases and V 6 bases, and 17 bases lay outside the gene matches. Germline assignment: CDR1 WSHSY and CDR2 SAAADI. The CDR3 covers 18 residues. The CDR3 is CASSPSGLAGGPVGSQYF. The CDR3 region has the DNA TGCGCCAGCAGCCCCTCGGGACTAGCGGGGGGGCCGGTCGGGTCTCAGTACTTC.

This chain connects TRBV7-8 to TRBJ1-6; TRBD1 might be the D (5 bases). Germline V lookup: CDR1 SGHVS, CDR2 FQNEAQ. CDR3 size: 14 residues. V was trimmed by 1 base and J by 9 bases, leaving 10 bases between them. The CDR3 DNA sequence: TGTGCCAGCAGCTTAGAGAAGGGACTTTCACCCCTCCACTTT. Translating gives CASSLEKGLSPLHF.

The chain is built from TRBV6-5 and TRBJ2-7; the D gene could be TRBD1 or TRBD2 (5 bases each). The CDR3 has 15 residues. Germline loops: CDR1 MNHEY, CDR2 SVGAGI. Deletions cut 2 bases from V and 2 bases from J, with 13 bases between. DNA of the CDR3: TGTGCCAGCAGTTACGGTCGGGGCCCCACCTACGAGCAGTACTTC. As protein: CASSYGRGPTYEQYF.

This chain links TRBV28 with TRBJ1-2; 7 nucleotides match TRBD1. Trimming at V came to 6 bases and at J to 1 base, leaving 5 bases not matched to a gene. CDR3 size: 14 residues. Germline assignment: CDR1 MDHEN and CDR2 SYDVKM. The CDR3 protein is CASRQGDSNYGYTF. The CDR3 coding sequence is TGTGCCAGCAGACAAGGGGACAGTAACTATGGCTACACCTTC.

The rearrangement uses TRBV28 and TRBJ1-5; D gene uncertain. Germline V gene lookup returns CDR1 MDHEN and CDR2 SYDVKM. This CDR3 has 14 amino acids. The ends were cut back, 3 bases at V and 6 bases at J, with 12 bases in the middle. The CDR3 nucleotides are TGTGCCAGCAGTTTCAGCCGGCGAGGTCAGCCCCAGCATTTT. Its protein product is CASSFSRRGQPQHF. Full variable domain (rest looked up from reference TRBV28 and TRBJ1-5): DVKVTQSSRYLVKRTGEKVFLECVQDMDHENMFWYRQDPGLGLRLIYFSYDVKMKEKGDIPEGYSVSREKKERFSLILESASTNQTSMYLCASSFSRRGQPQHFGDGTRLSIL.

The rearrangement joins TRBV28 to TRBJ1-2; 7 bases are shared with TRBD1. Looked up from germline, CDR1 is MDHEN and CDR2 is SYDVKM. The J segment lost 7 bases and the V segment lost 6 bases, leaving 8 bases of the junction unmatched. The CDR3 has 13 amino acids. The CDR3 is CASRETGRGGYTF. The DNA of the CDR3 is TGTGCCAGCAGAGAGACAGGGAGGGGTGGCTACACCTTC.

The chain recombines TRBV4-3 with TRBJ2-1; no definite D call. Trimming removed 1 base from V and 3 bases from J, with 10 bases in between. In germline, CDR1 is LGHNA, CDR2 YSLEER. The CDR3 contains 15 residues. The CDR3 loop reads CASSQVRGNYNEQFF. The CDR3 DNA reads as TGCGCCAGCAGCCAAGTTCGCGGCAACTACAATGAGCAGTTCTTC.

The chain employs TRBV18 and TRBJ2-3; D perhaps matches TRBD2 (6 bases). This CDR3 is built from 16 residues. Germline-derived CDR1 and CDR2 are KGHSH and LQKENI. V lost 4 bases, J lost 2 bases, and 16 bases lay in between. This CDR3 reads CASSHDIGTPTDTQYF. The CDR3 DNA sequence: TGTGCCAGCTCACACGACATTGGGACTCCCACAGATACGCAGTATTTT.

The V call is TRBV5-8, the J call TRBJ2-3, with D tentatively TRBD1 (6 bases). The CDR3 is made up of 16 amino acids. V lost 0 bases and J lost 4, with 15 bases in between. Germline assignment: CDR1 SGHTS and CDR2 YDEGEE. CDR3 DNA sequence: TGTGCCAGCAGCTTGGCAGGACAGTCGATTCCAGATACGCAGTATTTT. Amino acids: CASSLAGQSIPDTQYF.

Remarks on this clone: Within the sample, other DNA sequences also encode this same CDR3. This chain links TRBV30 with TRBJ1-2, with a weak D call TRBD1 (6 bases). The germline CDR1 and CDR2 sequences are GTSNPN and SVGIG (reference sequence). V dropped 2 bases and J dropped 6 bases, with 22 bases sitting between them. The CDR3 length is 16 residues. The CDR3 sequence is CAWSILRQALGDGYTF. CDR3 nucleotides: TGTGCCTGGAGTATTTTAAGACAGGCCCTTGGGGATGGCTACACCTTC.

The chain recombines TRBV7-2 with TRBJ2-3; the D is unclear. The V end lost 5 bases, the J end lost 0 bases, and 6 bases lay between the germline ends. The CDR3 has 13 amino acids. CDR1 and CDR2 (germline): SGHTA, FQGNSA. The CDR3 sequence: CASSRPSTDTQYF. The CDR3 DNA follows: TGTGCCAGCAGCCGACCTAGCACAGATACGCAGTATTTT.

This sequence joins TRBV7-3 and TRBJ2-1; D call uncertain. CDR1 SGHTA and CDR2 FQGTGA come from the germline V gene. The CDR3 is 11 residues long. Trimming took 7 bases from V and 7 from J, leaving 8 bases between them. CDR3 protein: CASKEQNEQFF. The CDR3 region has the DNA TGTGCCAGCAAGGAGCAAAATGAGCAGTTCTTC.

The V gene is TRBV28, the J gene TRBJ1-3; D gene uncertain. The V gene lost 5 bases and the J gene lost 0 bases, with 11 bases spanning the gap. The length of the CDR3 is 15 residues. Germline V gene data show CDR1 as MDHEN and CDR2 as SYDVKM. CDR3 in DNA: TGTGCCAGCAGTGACTCGGGGAGCTCTGGAAACACCATATATTTT. Protein: CASSDSGSSGNTIYF.

The chain carries TRBV4-1 and TRBJ2-2; 8 nucleotides agree with TRBD2. V lost 0 bases and J lost 6; bases outside the gene matches: 6. Germline lookup yields CDR1 MGHRA and CDR2 YSYEKL. This CDR3 comprises 16 residues. The CDR3 DNA is TGCGCCAGCAGCCAAGATCCGGGAGGGCCTCCCGGGGAGCTGTTTTTT. Residues: CASSQDPGGPPGELFF.

The chain combines TRBV18 with TRBJ2-1; 14 bases fit TRBD2. Germline V gene data show CDR1 as KGHSH and CDR2 as LQKENI. The J segment lost 8 bases and the V segment lost 6 bases, leaving 6 bases of the junction unmatched. The CDR3 is 15 residues long. For the CDR3, the DNA is TGTGCCAGCTCCCTCGGGACTAGCGGGAGCGATGAGCAGTTCTTC. Translated: CASSLGTSGSDEQFF.

This sequence joins TRBV6-5 and TRBJ2-7; D possibly corresponds to TRBD2 (5 bases). The ends were cut back, 6 bases at V and 3 bases at J, with 9 bases in the middle. CDR3 length: 12 amino acids. Germline CDR1 is MNHEY and CDR2 is SVGAGI. The CDR3 sequence is CASSRRSYEQYF. CDR3 bases: TGTGCCAGCAGCCGGAGGAGCTACGAGCAGTACTTC.

The chain has TRBV28 and TRBJ2-3; 9 nucleotides agree with TRBD1. The junction had 5 bases not matched to a gene; V was cut back by 0 bases and J by 4 bases. The CDR3 contains 16 residues. The germline CDR1 and CDR2 sequences are MDHEN and SYDVKM. The CDR3 nucleotides read TGTGCCAGCAGTTTATGGGGGGGACAGGGATCAGATACGCAGTATTTT. It is translated as CASSLWGGQGSDTQYF.